The T cell receptor (beta chain) described here comes from a study of shared clonotypes between healthy human individuals. Each PCR replicate from the sorted subsets contained roughly 210 ng DNA, which is about 30,000 T cell genomes. Per the original methods: In the immunoSEQ data, sequences were junction-only and lacked quality scores, so filtering differed. Clones were read by immunoSEQ multiplex PCR, and TCRdb kept only the in-frame ones, dropping some. That table is the source of V, J and clone size, and D and trimming were worked out from the DNA. The repertoire holds over 1.4 million clones, with roughly 95% as singletons. CDR3 length: 14 amino acids. The V gene's germline CDR1 is MDHEN and CDR2 SYDVKM. Trimming stripped 5 bases from V and 4 bases from J, with 12 bases between. Concerning this clone: Its antigen is not known.

Findings of the study overall: Among non-shared clonotypes, generation probabilities were lower than among those shared by all four donors. Larger estimated richness was generally seen in naive subsets than in memory subsets.

The clonotype originates from a man aged 30 to 45 in good health. The sample comprised naive CD4+ T cells sorted from blood. This sample's subset: CD45RA+ positively selected. V gene TRBV28 combines with J gene TRBJ1-5; no clear D gene. The chain's CDR3 is CASSPPPGNQPQHF. The CDR3 DNA is TGTGCCAGCAGTCCCCCTCCGGGGAATCAGCCCCAGCATTTT.